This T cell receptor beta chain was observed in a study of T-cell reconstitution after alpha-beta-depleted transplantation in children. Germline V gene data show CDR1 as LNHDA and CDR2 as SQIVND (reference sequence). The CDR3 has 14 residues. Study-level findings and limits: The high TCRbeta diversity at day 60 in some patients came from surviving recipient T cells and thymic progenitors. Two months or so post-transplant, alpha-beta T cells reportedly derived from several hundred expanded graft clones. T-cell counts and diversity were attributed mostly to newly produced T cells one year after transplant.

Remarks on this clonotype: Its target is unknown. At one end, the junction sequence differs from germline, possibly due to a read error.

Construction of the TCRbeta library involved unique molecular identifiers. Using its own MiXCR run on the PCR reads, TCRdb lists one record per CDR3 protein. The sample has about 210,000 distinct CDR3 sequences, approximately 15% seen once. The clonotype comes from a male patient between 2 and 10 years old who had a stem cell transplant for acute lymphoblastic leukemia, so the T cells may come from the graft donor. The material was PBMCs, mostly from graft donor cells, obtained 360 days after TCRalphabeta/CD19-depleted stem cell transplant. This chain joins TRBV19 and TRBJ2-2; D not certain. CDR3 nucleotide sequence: TGTGCCAGTAGTATAGCCACAAACAACGGGGAGCTGTTTTTT. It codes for CASSIATNNGELFF.